The 30 T cell receptor beta chains given below trace back to one sample, sequenced in a study of follicular helper T cells after annual influenza vaccination. Described time point: 2015-2016 season, pre-vaccination. Assay used: immunoSEQ multiplex PCR; TCRdb lists only in-frame clones, some missing. The sample includes hundreds of clones, roughly 84% of them seen just once. The sample here was CXCR5+ CD38+ circulating T follicular helper cells from blood, taken on the day of influenza vaccination. The sample's subset: circulating Tfh, non-naive CD4+CXCR5+PD-1+ (ICOS+CD38+ or ICOS-CD38-). The receptors here all came from an adult who received the influenza vaccine.

The chain carries TRBV11-1 and TRBJ2-5; D remains unclear. The CDR3 is 13 amino acids. Trimming took off 1 base at V and 2 bases at J, with 5 bases between the two ends. CDR1 is SGHAT and CDR2 is FQDESV in the germline V gene (reference sequence). CDR3 DNA sequence: TGTGCCAGCAGCTTAGGGCAACAAGAGACCCAGTACTTC. Protein sequence: CASSLGQQETQYF. The full variable domain, completed using reference TRBV11-1 and TRBJ2-5, is EAEVAQSPRYKITEKSQAVAFWCDPISGHATLYWYRQILGQGPELLVQFQDESVVDDSQLPKDRFSAERLKGVDSTLKIQPAELGDSAMYLCASSLGQQETQYFGPGTRLLVL.

This clone was counted once. Mismatch with germline at one junction end may stem from a read error. The chain joins TRBV7-7 to TRBJ2-1; D unclear. The CDR3 spans 15 residues. CDR1 SSHAT and CDR2 FNYEAQ come from the germline V gene (reference sequence). This CDR3 reads CASSLIQASYNEQFF. The CDR3 nucleotides read TGTGCTAGCAGCTTAATTCAGGCCTCTTACAATGAGCAGTTCTTC.

This sequence joins TRBV29-1 and TRBJ1-2, with no clear D. Trimming removed 4 bases at V and 8 bases at J, with 14 bases between. CDR1 is SQVTM and CDR2 is ANQGSEA in the germline V gene. This CDR3 contains 12 residues. The CDR3 spells CSVVIDIRGYTF. In DNA, the CDR3 is TGCAGCGTTGTTATAGACATCCGCGGCTACACCTTC.

V and J are TRBV27 and TRBJ2-1; D is tentatively TRBD1 or TRBD2 (7 bases each). CDR1 is MNHEY, CDR2 SMNVEV, per germline (reference sequence). Trimming shortened V by 5 bases and J by 9 bases, and 26 bases separated the two germline ends. The length of the CDR3 is 17 residues. The CDR3 here is CASSPFGGGGAWGEQFF. The CDR3 DNA is TGTGCCAGCAGTCCTTTCGGGGGAGGGGGCGCGTGGGGTGAGCAGTTCTTC.

The V gene is TRBV10-1, the J gene TRBJ1-1; no clear D gene. The V end lost 4 bases, the J end lost 1 base, and 4 bases lay between the germline ends. The CDR3 spans 12 residues. CDR1 and CDR2 from the germline V gene are WNHNN and SYGVQD (reference sequence). CDR3 loop: CASSAWNTEAFF. CDR3 nucleotides: TGCGCCAGCAGTGCATGGAACACTGAAGCTTTCTTT.

This clone was counted once. The chain carries TRBV6-9 and TRBJ1-2; possibly TRBD1 for D (5 bases). CDR1 is MNHGY, CDR2 SVAAGI, per germline. V was shortened by 5 bases and J by 0 bases, with 16 bases between the two germline ends. This CDR3 has 16 residues. The CDR3 coding sequence is TGTGCCAGCAGTCCCGGGGCGATTGAAACTAACTATGGCTACACCTTC. This encodes CASSPGAIETNYGYTF.

This chain links TRBV19 with TRBJ2-3, with no clear D. This CDR3 is 13 amino acids long. V was shortened by 5 bases and J by 2 bases, with 8 bases between the two germline ends. CDR1 LNHDA and CDR2 SQIVND come from the germline V gene (reference sequence). CDR3 bases: TGTGCCAGTAGTGGGCCCTACACAGATACGCAGTATTTT. Translation: CASSGPYTDTQYF. Complete variable domain (other parts from reference TRBV19 and TRBJ2-3): DGGITQSPKYLFRKEGQNVTLSCEQNLNHDAMYWYRQDPGQGLRLIYYSQIVNDFQKGDIAEGYSVSREKKESFPLTVTSAQKNPTAFYLCASSGPYTDTQYFGPGTRLTVL.

This chain connects TRBV19 to TRBJ2-1, with D perhaps given as TRBD1 or TRBD2 (5 bases each). This CDR3 spans 15 amino acids. Between the trimmed V and J ends, which lost 0 bases and 10 bases, there was a span of 16 bases. The germline V gene encodes CDR1 LNHDA and CDR2 SQIVND (reference sequence). This CDR3 reads CASSIERGDYDEQFF. In nucleotides, the CDR3 is TGTGCCAGTAGTATAGAGAGGGGCGACTATGACGAGCAGTTCTTC.

The gene calls are TRBV25-1 and TRBJ2-2; D unresolved. This CDR3 contains 17 residues. Trimming removed 0 bases from V and 4 bases from J, with 15 bases in between. The germline gives CDR1 MGHDK, CDR2 SYGVNS. CDR3 nucleotide sequence: TGTGCCAGCAGTGAATATGACCGACCCCCGGCCACCGGGGAGCTGTTTTTT. This sequence encodes CASSEYDRPPATGELFF.

The J gene is TRBJ1-3, the V gene TRBV7-9, with D possibly TRBD1 on 5 matching bases. Between the trimmed V and J ends, which lost 2 bases and 4 bases, there was a span of 12 bases. The CDR3 totals 15 residues. Germline V gene data show CDR1 as SEHNR and CDR2 as FQNEAQ (reference sequence). The CDR3 nucleotides read TGTGCCAGCAGCTTAAGTACAGGCAGAGGAAACACCATATATTTT. This sequence encodes CASSLSTGRGNTIYF.

J is TRBJ1-1 and V is TRBV7-9; TRBD1 agrees at 7 bases. After removal of 5 bases from V and 1 base from J, the junction contained 10 bases not matched to a gene. Germline assignment: CDR1 SEHNR and CDR2 FQNEAQ (reference sequence). CDR3 size: 16 residues. CDR3 sequence reads: CASSRQGIGGNTEAFF. The CDR3 coding sequence is TGTGCCAGCAGCCGACAGGGAATCGGAGGGAACACTGAAGCTTTCTTT. The full variable domain, with the rest looked up from reference TRBV7-9 and TRBJ1-1, is DTGVSQNPRHKITKRGQNVTFRCDPISEHNRLYWYRQTLGQGPEFLTYFQNEAQLEKSRLLSDRFSAERPKGSFSTLEIQRTEQGDSAMYLCASSRQGIGGNTEAFFGQGTRLTVV.

A few counts support this clone. J is TRBJ2-7 and V is TRBV27; a possible D gene is TRBD1 (5 bases). Between the trimmed V and J ends, which lost 6 bases and 2 bases, there was a span of 11 bases. CDR1 is MNHEY and CDR2 is SMNVEV in the germline V gene (reference sequence). The CDR3 runs 13 residues. In DNA form, the CDR3 reads TGTGCCAGCAGAAATACAGGTCCCTACGAGCAGTACTTC. Translation gives CASRNTGPYEQYF.

The CDR3 loop reads CASSPSTSSYNEQFF. CDR3 nucleotide sequence: TGTGCCAGCTCACCAAGCACGAGCTCCTACAATGAGCAGTTCTTC. The V call is TRBV18, the J call TRBJ2-1; D unresolved. V was cut by 2 bases and J by 0 bases, with 8 bases left in between. This CDR3 has 15 amino acids. CDR1 and CDR2 (germline): KGHSH, LQKENI.

The chain has TRBV2 and TRBJ1-2, with D hard to call. The CDR3 is made up of 11 amino acids. Trimming took 8 bases from V and 4 from J, leaving 8 bases between them. Germline CDR1 and CDR2: SNHLY and FYNNEI. CDR3 nucleotide sequence: TGTGCCAGCGGGCGGGGCTATGGCTACACCTTC. As protein: CASGRGYGYTF.

This clone came up once. The CDR3 protein is CASGSGQAQWGTDTQYF. The CDR3 DNA reads TGTGCTAGTGGTTCGGGACAGGCCCAGTGGGGCACAGATACGCAGTATTTT. The chain employs TRBV12-5 and TRBJ2-3; 8 bases are shared with TRBD1. Germline CDR1 is LGHNT and CDR2 is FRNRAP. The CDR3 totals 17 residues. The junction had 10 bases not matched to a gene; V was cut back by 4 bases and J by 1 base.

V and J are TRBV18 and TRBJ2-7, with unresolved D. The CDR3 contains 13 residues. The germline V gene has CDR1 KGHSH and CDR2 LQKENI. Deletions cut 4 bases from V and 4 bases from J, with 11 bases between. The chain's CDR3 is CASSRKDGYEQYF. CDR3 nucleotides: TGTGCCAGCTCACGCAAGGACGGGTACGAGCAGTACTTC. Variable domain in full (rest from reference TRBV18 and TRBJ2-7): NAGVMQNPRHLVRRRGQEARLRCSPMKGHSHVYWYRQLPEEGLKFMVYLQKENIIDESGMPKERFSAEFPKEGPSILRIQQVVRGDSAAYFCASSRKDGYEQYFGPGTRLTVT.

The chain couples TRBV5-5 to TRBJ1-6; tentative D call: TRBD1 (5 bases). V lost 3 bases and J lost 7, with 11 bases in between. Germline values: CDR1 SGHKS, CDR2 YYEKEE (reference sequence). This CDR3 spans 14 amino acids. In nucleotides, the CDR3 is TGTGCCAGCAGCTCGGGGCAGTTCAATTCACCCCTCCACTTT. Encoded protein: CASSSGQFNSPLHF.

V gene TRBV30 combines with J gene TRBJ1-5; tentative D call: TRBD1 (5 bases). The CDR3 length is 14 residues. V lost 2 bases to trimming and J lost 6 bases, with 14 bases between them. Germline V gene data show CDR1 as GTSNPN and CDR2 as SVGIG (reference sequence). For the CDR3, the DNA is TGTGCCTGGAGTACCGGTGGGGGAGTTCAGCCCCAGCATTTT. Its protein is CAWSTGGGVQPQHF.

This CDR3 is CASSSSGGGGSSYEQYF. As DNA, the CDR3 is TGCGCCAGCAGCTCTAGCGGAGGGGGGGGGTCCTCCTACGAGCAGTACTTC. The V call is TRBV5-1, the J call TRBJ2-7, with D maybe TRBD2 (7 bases). The V end lost 3 bases, the J end lost 0 bases, and 19 bases lay between the germline ends. CDR3 length equals 17 residues. Germline CDR1 is SGHRS and CDR2 is YFSETQ.

The chain recombines TRBV4-1 with TRBJ2-1, with TRBD2 matching 10 bases. Germline loops: CDR1 MGHRA, CDR2 YSYEKL. This CDR3 spans 16 amino acids. V was clipped by 0 bases and J by 9 bases; unmatched bases: 8. CDR3 nucleotides: TGCGCCAGCAGCCAAGATGTGGCTAGCGGGAGTTTTGAGCAGTTCTTC. Translated: CASSQDVASGSFEQFF.

This chain connects TRBV7-9 to TRBJ2-2, with D perhaps TRBD2 (6 bases). The CDR3 has 15 amino acids. Trimming stripped 3 bases from V and 7 bases from J, with 15 bases between. CDR1 and CDR2 (germline): SEHNR, FQNEAQ (reference sequence). The CDR3 protein is CASSFDAGRIGELFF. The CDR3 coding sequence is TGTGCCAGCAGCTTCGACGCAGGGAGGATCGGGGAGCTGTTTTTT.

This chain uses TRBV18 with TRBJ2-2; TRBD1 or TRBD2 may be the D gene (5 bases each). This CDR3 region has 14 residues. Germline-derived CDR1 and CDR2 are KGHSH and LQKENI. V lost 0 bases to trimming and J lost 6 bases, with 8 bases between them. This chain's CDR3 is CASSPPSGPGELFF. The CDR3, as DNA: TGTGCCAGCTCACCACCATCGGGGCCCGGGGAGCTGTTTTTT.

This rearrangement joins TRBV10-3 to TRBJ2-3, with 7 bases identical to TRBD2. CDR1 is ENHRY and CDR2 is SYGVKD in the germline V gene. The CDR3 contains 13 residues. Trimming removed 3 bases from V and 5 bases from J; junction bases left unmatched: 2. In DNA, the CDR3 is TGTGCCATCAGTGACAGGGAGGGAGATACGCAGTATTTT. Translated, it gives CAISDREGDTQYF.

The DNA of the CDR3 is TGTGCCAGCAGCTTAGGAAACCCTAATGAAAAACTGTTTTTT. Its protein is CASSLGNPNEKLFF. The gene calls are TRBV7-9 and TRBJ1-4; D remains ambiguous. This CDR3 comprises 14 residues. Germline V CDR1 and CDR2: SEHNR, FQNEAQ (reference sequence). V was pared by 1 base and J by 3 bases, with 6 bases between.

This clone was seen a handful of times. The chain employs TRBV6-5 and TRBJ1-1; possible D gene TRBD1, 6 bases. V lost 4 bases and J 5 bases, leaving 17 bases between the germline ends. Germline loops: CDR1 MNHEY, CDR2 SVGAGI. There are 15 residues in the CDR3. The CDR3 bases are TGTGCCAGCAGTTCTGTTACCGGGGGCACGACTGAAGCTTTCTTT. Its translation is CASSSVTGGTTEAFF.

The V and J genes are TRBV5-4 and TRBJ2-1; 9 nucleotides match TRBD1. V lost 4 bases, J lost 8 bases, and 7 bases stayed unmatched. The CDR3 is 14 residues long. Germline V CDR1 and CDR2: SGHNT, YYREEE (reference sequence). The CDR3 loop is CASSPGQGTDEQFF. DNA for the CDR3: TGTGCCAGCAGCCCGGGACAGGGTACAGATGAGCAGTTCTTC.

The V and J genes are TRBV5-1 and TRBJ2-5; 7 bases match TRBD1. Losses at the gene ends were 3 bases for V and 5 bases for J; bases not matched to a gene: 10. This CDR3 contains 15 residues. Germline CDR1 is SGHRS and CDR2 is YFSETQ. The CDR3 is CASSSPQGTGETQYF. DNA of the CDR3: TGCGCCAGCAGCTCCCCACAGGGGACGGGGGAGACCCAGTACTTC.

V is TRBV7-9 and J is TRBJ1-1; no clear D gene. CDR1 and CDR2 (germline): SEHNR, FQNEAQ (reference sequence). CDR3 length equals 14 residues. V lost 4 bases, J lost 4 bases, and 13 bases lay in between. The CDR3 DNA is TGTGCCAGCAGCTCCTCGACAATTGGCACTGAAGCTTTCTTT. This sequence encodes CASSSSTIGTEAFF.

The gene calls are TRBV5-1 and TRBJ2-1; 8 bases are a match to TRBD2. CDR1 and CDR2 from the germline V gene are SGHRS and YFSETQ. V lost 4 bases and J lost 6; bases outside the gene matches: 6. This CDR3 comprises 14 residues. The CDR3 loop reads CASSPGGRGNEQFF. The CDR3 coding sequence is TGCGCCAGCAGCCCGGGGGGGAGAGGCAATGAGCAGTTCTTC.

The CDR3 loop is CASSTSAIGEAFF. As DNA, the CDR3 is TGTGCCAGTAGTACTTCCGCGATAGGTGAAGCTTTCTTT. This chain joins TRBV19 and TRBJ1-1; no clear D. The CDR3 length is 13 residues. V was shortened by 4 bases and J by 7 bases, with 13 bases between the two germline ends. Germline CDR1 and CDR2: LNHDA and SQIVND (reference sequence). The complete variable domain, with remaining parts taken from reference TRBV19 and TRBJ1-1, reads DGGITQSPKYLFRKEGQNVTLSCEQNLNHDAMYWYRQDPGQGLRLIYYSQIVNDFQKGDIAEGYSVSREKKESFPLTVTSAQKNPTAFYLCASSTSAIGEAFFGQGTRLTVV.